The clone carrying this TCR beta chain was observed a few times. Its specificity is unknown. Germline CDR1 is MGHDK and CDR2 is SYGVNS. V was pared by 5 bases and J by 0 bases, with 5 bases between. The CDR3 covers 13 residues. Molecular barcoding with unique molecular identifiers was used for the TCRbeta library. TCRdb used MiXCR to reprocess the PCR reads, holding one entry per CDR3 protein. The sample records more than 200,000 distinct CDR3 sequences, 24% being singletons. The source of the sample is a study of T-cell reconstitution after alpha-beta-depleted transplantation in children. Study observations and caveats: Some patients' high day-60 TCRbeta diversity was traced to surviving recipient T cells and thymic progenitors. About two months after transplant, alpha-beta T cells reportedly came from several hundred expanded graft clones. By one year post-transplant, T-cell counts and diversity largely arose from T cells that were newly produced.

Sequencing used PBMCs, mostly from graft donor cells, obtained 360 days after TCRalphabeta/CD19-depleted stem cell transplant. The genes are TRBV25-1 and TRBJ1-3; D not resolved. This sequence originates from a female patient under 10 years old who had a stem cell transplant for congenital amegakaryocytic thrombocytopenia, so the T cells may come from the graft donor. The CDR3 protein is CASSRVSGNTIYF. The CDR3 DNA follows: TGTGCCAGCAGTCGTGTCTCTGGAAACACCATATATTTT.